These 7 T cell receptor beta chains came from one sample sequenced in a study of blood T cell repertoires in COVID-19. TCRdb's table, derived via immunoSEQ multiplex PCR, lists solely in-frame clones and lacks some. Of 230,000 or so clones in the sample, 80% to 90% were seen once. Sequencing used peripheral blood. These receptors were obtained from a man in his forties who had recovered from COVID-19.

This clone was recorded only once. The chain has TRBV4-3 and TRBJ2-2; 13 bases map to TRBD2. The CDR3 is 16 residues long. Germline trimming cut 4 bases from V and 6 bases from J; bases unmatched to any gene: 5. Germline CDR1 is LGHNA and CDR2 is YSLEER. The CDR3 nucleotides read TGCGCCAGCAGCCCCCACGGGACTAGCGGGGCCGGGGAGCTGTTTTTT. Protein: CASSPHGTSGAGELFF.

This clone is categorized as medium-sized (0.01 to 0.1%). The rearrangement uses TRBV3-1 (or the pseudogene TRBV3-2) and TRBJ2-7; 9 bases are a match to TRBD2. Losses at the gene ends were 1 base for V and 3 bases for J; bases not matched to a gene: 4. Germline CDR1 and CDR2: LGHDT and YNNKEL (reference sequence). CDR3 length: 15 amino acids. CDR3 loop: CASSQAGLAIYEQYF. The DNA for the CDR3 is TGTGCCAGCAGCCAAGCCGGACTAGCGATCTACGAGCAGTACTTC.

Written as DNA, the CDR3 is TGTGCCAGCAGCAGCAGCGGGGTTTCGTCCGAGCAGTACTTC. Protein: CASSSSGVSSEQYF. This chain uses TRBV7-2 with TRBJ2-7, with 7 bases lining up with TRBD2. With 5 bases clipped from V and 6 bases from J, the junction kept 10 bases outside the gene matches. Germline CDR1 is SGHTA and CDR2 is FQGNSA. This CDR3 comprises 14 residues.

This sequence joins TRBV4-3 and TRBJ2-7; 7 nucleotides match TRBD2. With 0 bases clipped from V and 1 base from J, the junction kept 6 bases outside the gene matches. CDR1 is LGHNA, CDR2 YSLEER, per germline. The CDR3 totals 16 residues. This chain's CDR3 is CASSQEMAGESYEQYF. The CDR3 DNA sequence: TGCGCCAGCAGCCAAGAAATGGCGGGAGAATCCTACGAGCAGTACTTC.

The CDR3 nucleotides read TGTGCCAGCAGCCAAGATCCTGAGTCACGTCTCCCCGCGACCCAGTACTTC. It translates to CASSQDPESRLPATQYF. The gene calls are TRBV3-1 (or the pseudogene TRBV3-2) and TRBJ2-5; no reliable D call. V was clipped by 0 bases and J by 7 bases, with 21 bases between them. The length of the CDR3 is 17 residues. Germline CDR1 reads LGHDT; CDR2 reads YNNKEL (reference sequence).

The chain carries TRBV5-1 and TRBJ2-5; tentative D call: TRBD1 (6 bases). Germline V gene lookup returns CDR1 SGHRS and CDR2 YFSETQ. The CDR3 loop spans 15 amino acids. V dropped 2 bases and J dropped 1 base, with 12 bases sitting between them. The CDR3 DNA is TGCGCCAGCAGCTTTGCCGGGACATCCCAAGAGACCCAGTACTTC. As protein: CASSFAGTSQETQYF.

This clone was seen a handful of times. V usage is TRBV5-4 and J usage is TRBJ1-3; possible D gene TRBD1, 5 bases. Deletions cut 0 bases from V and 0 bases from J, with 10 bases between. CDR3 size: 16 residues. The germline gives CDR1 SGHNT, CDR2 YYREEE (reference sequence). The CDR3 here is CASSLGGANSGNTIYF. CDR3 nucleotide sequence: TGTGCCAGCAGCTTGGGGGGCGCGAACTCTGGAAACACCATATATTTT. Drawing the rest from reference TRBV5-4 and TRBJ1-3, the complete variable domain is ETGVTQSPTHLIKTRGQQVTLRCSSQSGHNTVSWYQQALGQGPQFIFQYYREEENGRGNFPPRFSGLQFPNYSSELNVNALELDDSALYLCASSLGGANSGNTIYFGEGSWLTVV.